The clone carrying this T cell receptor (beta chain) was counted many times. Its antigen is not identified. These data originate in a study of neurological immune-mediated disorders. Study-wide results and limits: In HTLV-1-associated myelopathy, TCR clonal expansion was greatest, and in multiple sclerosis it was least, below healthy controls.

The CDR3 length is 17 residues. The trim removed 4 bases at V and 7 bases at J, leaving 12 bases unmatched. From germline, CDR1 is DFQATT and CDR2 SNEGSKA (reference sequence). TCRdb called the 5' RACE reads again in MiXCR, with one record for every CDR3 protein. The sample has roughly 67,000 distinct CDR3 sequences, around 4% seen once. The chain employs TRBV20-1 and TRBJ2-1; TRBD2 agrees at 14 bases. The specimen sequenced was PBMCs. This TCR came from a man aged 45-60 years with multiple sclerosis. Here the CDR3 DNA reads TGCAGTGCTAAACAAAACGGACTAGCGGGGGGTCAGAATGAGCAGTTCTTC. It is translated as CSAKQNGLAGGQNEQFF.